The subject of this entry is one T cell receptor (beta chain). As yet, its antigen is unknown. V lost 7 bases to trimming and J lost 0 bases, with 10 bases between them. Germline V gene lookup returns CDR1 SEHNR and CDR2 FQNEAQ (reference sequence). This CDR3 comprises 14 residues. This sample stems from a study of cytomegalovirus exposure and HLA in healthy donors. General study findings and limits: Serostatus for CMV was the only available immune exposure information. The investigators catalogued about 170 TCR beta chains as cytomegalovirus-associated.

The primer mix had 60 Vbeta and 13 Jbeta primers. Sequencing was performed with immunoSEQ multiplex PCR; in TCRdb, only in-frame clones are kept and a portion is missing. In the table there are fewer than 100,000 clones, about 76% of which are singletons. The chain employs TRBV7-9 and TRBJ1-5, with D maybe TRBD1 (5 bases). This TCR was recovered from a middle-aged man in good health and CMV-seropositive. Sample: PBMCs. The DNA of the CDR3 is TGTGCCAGCAACCGGGGGGATAGCAATCAGCCCCAGCATTTT. It codes for CASNRGDSNQPQHF.